The 3 T cell receptor beta chains presented below share a single source sample, sequenced in a study of T cell responses to AZD1222 COVID-19 vaccine. The assay was immunoSEQ multiplex PCR, and TCRdb's table has in-frame clones only and misses some. Among more than 85,000 clones listed, 86% were seen once. Sample: peripheral blood, taken on day 0 of AZD1222 vaccination. The receptors come from an adult in good health.

The chain employs TRBV11-1 and TRBJ2-1; D is uncertain. The CDR3 sequence is 16 residues long. The V end lost 2 bases, the J end lost 0 bases, and 11 bases lay between the germline ends. Per germline, CDR1 SGHAT and CDR2 FQDESV (reference sequence). The CDR3 is CASSLTPISSYNEQFF. CDR3 DNA: TGTGCCAGCAGCTTAACACCAATTAGCTCCTACAATGAGCAGTTCTTC.

The chain's CDR3 is CASSPPGTSGRVRTGELFF. The CDR3 coding sequence is TGTGCCAGCAGCCCCCCCGGGACTAGCGGGAGGGTGCGAACCGGGGAGCTGTTTTTT. V gene TRBV28 combines with J gene TRBJ2-2; 16 bases are a match to TRBD2. This CDR3 has 19 amino acids. The germline gives CDR1 MDHEN, CDR2 SYDVKM. Trimming removed 6 bases from V and 5 bases from J; junction bases left unmatched: 12.

This clone has more than one count but fewer than ten. This rearrangement joins TRBV7-2 to TRBJ2-7; 10 nucleotides match TRBD1. CDR1 is SGHTA, CDR2 FQGNSA, per germline. Trimming at V came to 2 bases and at J to 3 bases, leaving 4 bases not matched to a gene. This CDR3 spans 15 amino acids. The CDR3 here is CASSLYRTGGYEQYF. The CDR3 nucleotides read TGTGCCAGCAGCTTATACCGGACAGGGGGCTACGAGCAGTACTTC.